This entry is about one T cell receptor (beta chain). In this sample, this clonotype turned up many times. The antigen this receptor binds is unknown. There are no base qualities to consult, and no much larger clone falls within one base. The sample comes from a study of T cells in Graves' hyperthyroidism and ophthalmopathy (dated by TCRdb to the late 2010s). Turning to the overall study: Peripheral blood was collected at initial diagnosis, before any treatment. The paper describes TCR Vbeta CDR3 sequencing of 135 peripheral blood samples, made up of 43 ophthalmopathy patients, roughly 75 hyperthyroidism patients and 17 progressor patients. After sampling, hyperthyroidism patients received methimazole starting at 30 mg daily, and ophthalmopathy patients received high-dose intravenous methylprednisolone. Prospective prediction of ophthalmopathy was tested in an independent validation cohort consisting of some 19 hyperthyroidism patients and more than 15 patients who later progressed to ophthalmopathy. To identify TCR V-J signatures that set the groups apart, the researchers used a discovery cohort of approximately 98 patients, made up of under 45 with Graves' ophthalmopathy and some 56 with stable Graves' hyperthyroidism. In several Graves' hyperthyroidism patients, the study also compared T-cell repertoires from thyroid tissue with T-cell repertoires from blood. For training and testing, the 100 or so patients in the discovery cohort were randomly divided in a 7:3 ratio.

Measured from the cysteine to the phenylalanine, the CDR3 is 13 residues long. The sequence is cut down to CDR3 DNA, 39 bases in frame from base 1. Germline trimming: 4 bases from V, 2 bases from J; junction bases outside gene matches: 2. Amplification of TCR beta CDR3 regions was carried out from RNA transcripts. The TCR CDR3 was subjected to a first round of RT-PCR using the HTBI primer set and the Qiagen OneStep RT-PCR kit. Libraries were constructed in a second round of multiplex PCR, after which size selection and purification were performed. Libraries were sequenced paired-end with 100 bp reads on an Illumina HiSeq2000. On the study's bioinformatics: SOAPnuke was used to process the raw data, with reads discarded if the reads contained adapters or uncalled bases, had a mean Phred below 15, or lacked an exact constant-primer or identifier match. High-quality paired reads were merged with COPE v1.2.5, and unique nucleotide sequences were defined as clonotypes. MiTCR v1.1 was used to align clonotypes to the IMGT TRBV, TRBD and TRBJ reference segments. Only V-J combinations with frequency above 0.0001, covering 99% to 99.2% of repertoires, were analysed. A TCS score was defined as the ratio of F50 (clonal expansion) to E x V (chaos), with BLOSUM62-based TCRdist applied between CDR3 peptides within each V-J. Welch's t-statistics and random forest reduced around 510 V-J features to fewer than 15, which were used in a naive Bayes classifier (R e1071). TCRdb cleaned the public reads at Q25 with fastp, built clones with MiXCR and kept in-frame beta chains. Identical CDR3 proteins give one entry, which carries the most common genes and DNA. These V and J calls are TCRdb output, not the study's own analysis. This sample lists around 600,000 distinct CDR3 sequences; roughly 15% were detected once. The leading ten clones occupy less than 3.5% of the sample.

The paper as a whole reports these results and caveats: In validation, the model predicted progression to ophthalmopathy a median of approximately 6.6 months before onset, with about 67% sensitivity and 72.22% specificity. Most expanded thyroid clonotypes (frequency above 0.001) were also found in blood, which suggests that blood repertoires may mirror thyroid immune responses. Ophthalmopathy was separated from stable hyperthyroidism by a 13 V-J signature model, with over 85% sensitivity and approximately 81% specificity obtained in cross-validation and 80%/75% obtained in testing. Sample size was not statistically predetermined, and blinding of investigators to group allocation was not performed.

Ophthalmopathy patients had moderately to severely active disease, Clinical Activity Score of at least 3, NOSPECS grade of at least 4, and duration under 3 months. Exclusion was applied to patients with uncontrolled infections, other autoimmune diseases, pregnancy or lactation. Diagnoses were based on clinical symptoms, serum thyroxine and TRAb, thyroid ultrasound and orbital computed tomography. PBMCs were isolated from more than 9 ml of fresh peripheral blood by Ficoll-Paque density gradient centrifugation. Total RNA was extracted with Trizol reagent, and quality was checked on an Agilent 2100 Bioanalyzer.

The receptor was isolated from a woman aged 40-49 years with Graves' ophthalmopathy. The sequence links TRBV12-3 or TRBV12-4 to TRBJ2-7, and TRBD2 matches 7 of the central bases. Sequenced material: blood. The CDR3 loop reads CASSWGGTYEQYF. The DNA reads TGTGCCAGCAGTTGGGGGGGGACCTACGAGCAGTACTTC.